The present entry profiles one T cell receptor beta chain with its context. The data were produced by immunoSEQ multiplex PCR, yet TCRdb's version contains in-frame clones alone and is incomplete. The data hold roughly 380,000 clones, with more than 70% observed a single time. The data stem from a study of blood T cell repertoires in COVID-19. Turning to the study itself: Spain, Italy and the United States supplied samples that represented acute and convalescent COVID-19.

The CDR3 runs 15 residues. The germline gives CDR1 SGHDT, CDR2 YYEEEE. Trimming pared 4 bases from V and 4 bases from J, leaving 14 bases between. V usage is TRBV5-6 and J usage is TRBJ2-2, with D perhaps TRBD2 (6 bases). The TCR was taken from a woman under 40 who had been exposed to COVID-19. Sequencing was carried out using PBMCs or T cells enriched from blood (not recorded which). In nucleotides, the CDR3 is TGTGCCAGCAGCCCCTTAAGAGCGGGCACCGGGGAGCTGTTTTTT. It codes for CASSPLRAGTGELFF.